This T cell receptor (beta chain) was sequenced for a study of blood T cell repertoires in COVID-19 (dated by TCRdb to the early 2020s). Describing the broader study: Samples from collaborators originated in the United States, Italy and Spain and spanned both the acute and convalescent phases of COVID-19. The prospective study material was composed of cDNA or gDNA derived from T cells, B-cell-depleted T cells, or PBMCs. Subjects who had been exposed to COVID-19, were actively infected with it, or had recovered from it provided the deeply sampled blood TCRbeta repertoires that made up the dataset. The repertoires were released in a freely available public database meant as a resource for research on the immune response to SARS-CoV-2. The samples were drawn from the first 160 participants of the ongoing ImmuneRACE study and from 950 to 1,500 subjects provided by 6 global collaborators. The sample metadata nearly always contained a de-identified subject ID, COVID-19 status, age in years and sex. Where available, HLA class I and class II types were obtained from metadata supplied by the sample provider rather than from assay-based typing.

TCRbeta CDR3 regions were amplified from genomic DNA using the immunoSEQ Assay, a bias-controlled multiplex PCR. From the authors' description of their analysis: The number of nucleated cells in each sample was estimated by amplification of reference gene primers within the assay. To quantify the absolute abundance of each unique TCRbeta CDR3 rearrangement, sequence reads were collapsed and filtered. For each sample, productive Simpson clonality was calculated by taking the square root of Simpson's diversity index across productive rearrangements. TCRdb provides this immuneACCESS table in a form limited to in-frame rearrangements. Some clones are lacking; in checked studies, under half of them reflect an unresolved V gene, and why the rest are absent is not known. The V and J calls and clone size were taken over from that table, and D and trimming were inferred from the DNA. This sample lists about 150,000 clones; 83% were detected once. The ten largest make up roughly an eighth of the sample.

Worth noting for this clone: The antigen it binds to is not known. It has no much larger one-base neighbor in the sample; base qualities were not kept.

What the research found in general, with its limitations: The quantity of clinical and demographic metadata differed by source and by participant and was supplied without curation.

Trimming at the junction amounts to 8 bases on V and 6 bases on J, and the germline ends lie 14 bases apart. The germline V gene (reference sequence) sets CDR1 to LNHDA and CDR2 to SQIVND. From the cysteine up to the phenylalanine, the CDR3 has a length of 13 residues. Only CDR3 DNA is held: 39 bases, read in frame from base 1. One collaborating source in Seattle enrolled patients while the patients were actively infected and followed the patients over time throughout the course of disease. The collaborating institutions used their own protocols to collect whole blood in K2EDTA tubes. For TCRbeta analysis, collaborators shipped samples as frozen whole blood, isolated PBMCs, or DNA extracted from either of those sample types.

Source material: peripheral blood. In this chain, TRBV19 is recombined with TRBJ2-1, and TRBD1 may be the D gene, going by 6 matching bases. This receptor was taken from a woman aged 60-75 years with COVID-19, enrolled during active disease. In nucleotides, the sequence is TGTGCCAGTGCCTGGGACACCCTCAATGAGCAGTTCTTC. The translation is CASAWDTLNEQFF.